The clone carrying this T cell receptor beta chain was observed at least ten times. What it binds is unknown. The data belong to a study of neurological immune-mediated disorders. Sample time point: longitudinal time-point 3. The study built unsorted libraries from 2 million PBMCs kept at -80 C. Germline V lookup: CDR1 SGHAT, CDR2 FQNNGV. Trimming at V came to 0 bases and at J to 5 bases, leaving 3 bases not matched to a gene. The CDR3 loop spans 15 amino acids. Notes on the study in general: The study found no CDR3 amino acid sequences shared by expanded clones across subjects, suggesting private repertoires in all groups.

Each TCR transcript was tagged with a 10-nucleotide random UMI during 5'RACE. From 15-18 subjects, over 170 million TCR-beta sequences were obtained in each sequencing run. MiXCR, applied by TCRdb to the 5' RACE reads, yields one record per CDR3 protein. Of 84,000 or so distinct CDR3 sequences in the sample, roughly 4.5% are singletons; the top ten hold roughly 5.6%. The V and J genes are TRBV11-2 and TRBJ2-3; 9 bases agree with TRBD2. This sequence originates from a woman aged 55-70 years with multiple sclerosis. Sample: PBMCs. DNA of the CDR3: TGTGCCAGCAGCTTAGAGGGACTAGCCCTAGATACGCAGTATTTT. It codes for CASSLEGLALDTQYF.